The clone carrying this T cell receptor beta chain was detected only a few times. Its antigen is unidentified. The data were taken from a study of T cells in Graves' hyperthyroidism and ophthalmopathy. About the research overall: Specimen type is peripheral blood, collected at initial diagnosis prior to any treatment.

Amplification targeted TCR beta CDR3 regions from RNA transcripts. A set of HTBI primers served as the primers for a first-round RT-PCR of the TCR CDR3. TCRdb re-called the multiplex PCR reads with MiXCR, one entry per CDR3 protein. Of over 400,000 distinct CDR3 sequences in the sample, approximately 22% are singletons; the top ten hold 45% to 50%. Whole-study findings and limits: Ophthalmopathy cases were set apart from stable hyperthyroidism by a 13 V-J model.

Diagnostic assessment was based on clinical symptoms, serum thyroxine and TRAb, thyroid ultrasound and orbital computed tomography. Sequencing was carried out using blood. This clonotype originated in a woman in her 70s with Graves' ophthalmopathy.

In DNA form, the CDR3 reads TGTGCCAGCAGTTACCCAGCTCAGCCCCAGCATTTT. Translated: CASSYPAQPQHF. This sequence joins TRBV6-2 or TRBV6-3 and TRBJ1-5, with D hard to call. The germline V gene encodes CDR1 MNHEY and CDR2 SVGEGT. V lost 2 bases and J lost 6, with 5 bases in between. The CDR3 is 12 residues long.